The sequence of this T cell receptor beta chain was determined in a study of cytomegalovirus exposure and HLA in healthy donors. Across the whole study: The study placed about 81% of its approximately 360 genotyped donors in the Caucasian-associated ancestry cluster.

V lost 6 bases to trimming and J lost 3 bases, with 12 bases between them. The germline V gene encodes CDR1 MNHEY and CDR2 SVGAGI. The CDR3 runs 14 residues. PCR involved 60 Vbeta and 13 Jbeta primers. The assay was immunoSEQ multiplex PCR, and TCRdb's table has in-frame clones only and misses some. This sample has about 160,000 clones, with around four fifths found just once. The sequenced sample consisted of PBMCs. The rearrangement links TRBV6-5 to TRBJ2-4; D might be TRBD1 (6 bases). This receptor was obtained from a man aged 25 to 40 in good health and CMV-seronegative. The DNA of the CDR3 is TGTGCCAGCAGCCCCGGACAGCTCAAAAACATTCAGTACTTC. It encodes CASSPGQLKNIQYF.